The clone carrying this T cell receptor beta chain was recorded many times. Its matching antigen is unknown. Using RNA transcripts as the source, TCR beta CDR3 regions were amplified. A set of HTBI primers served as the primers for a first-round RT-PCR of the TCR CDR3. TCRdb used MiXCR to reprocess the multiplex PCR reads, holding one entry per CDR3 protein. The sample includes hundreds of thousands of distinct CDR3 sequences, roughly 20% of them seen just once. Blood was drawn at first hyperthyroidism diagnosis, before any ophthalmopathy symptoms. Per the germline V gene, CDR1 is KGHSH and CDR2 is LQKENI. J was trimmed by 0 bases and V by 3 bases; bases with no gene match: 7. The CDR3 extends over 16 amino acids. This entry is derived from a study of T cells in Graves' hyperthyroidism and ophthalmopathy. Points from the study as a whole: A model using 13 V-J features told ophthalmopathy apart from stable hyperthyroidism.

Sequencing used blood. This rearrangement joins TRBV18 to TRBJ2-5; 7 bases agree with TRBD2. This clonotype was obtained from a woman in her fifties or sixties with Graves' hyperthyroidism that later progressed to Graves' ophthalmopathy. The CDR3 DNA sequence: TGTGCCAGCTCACCTATAGCGGGTTCGTACCAAGAGACCCAGTACTTC. Protein: CASSPIAGSYQETQYF.